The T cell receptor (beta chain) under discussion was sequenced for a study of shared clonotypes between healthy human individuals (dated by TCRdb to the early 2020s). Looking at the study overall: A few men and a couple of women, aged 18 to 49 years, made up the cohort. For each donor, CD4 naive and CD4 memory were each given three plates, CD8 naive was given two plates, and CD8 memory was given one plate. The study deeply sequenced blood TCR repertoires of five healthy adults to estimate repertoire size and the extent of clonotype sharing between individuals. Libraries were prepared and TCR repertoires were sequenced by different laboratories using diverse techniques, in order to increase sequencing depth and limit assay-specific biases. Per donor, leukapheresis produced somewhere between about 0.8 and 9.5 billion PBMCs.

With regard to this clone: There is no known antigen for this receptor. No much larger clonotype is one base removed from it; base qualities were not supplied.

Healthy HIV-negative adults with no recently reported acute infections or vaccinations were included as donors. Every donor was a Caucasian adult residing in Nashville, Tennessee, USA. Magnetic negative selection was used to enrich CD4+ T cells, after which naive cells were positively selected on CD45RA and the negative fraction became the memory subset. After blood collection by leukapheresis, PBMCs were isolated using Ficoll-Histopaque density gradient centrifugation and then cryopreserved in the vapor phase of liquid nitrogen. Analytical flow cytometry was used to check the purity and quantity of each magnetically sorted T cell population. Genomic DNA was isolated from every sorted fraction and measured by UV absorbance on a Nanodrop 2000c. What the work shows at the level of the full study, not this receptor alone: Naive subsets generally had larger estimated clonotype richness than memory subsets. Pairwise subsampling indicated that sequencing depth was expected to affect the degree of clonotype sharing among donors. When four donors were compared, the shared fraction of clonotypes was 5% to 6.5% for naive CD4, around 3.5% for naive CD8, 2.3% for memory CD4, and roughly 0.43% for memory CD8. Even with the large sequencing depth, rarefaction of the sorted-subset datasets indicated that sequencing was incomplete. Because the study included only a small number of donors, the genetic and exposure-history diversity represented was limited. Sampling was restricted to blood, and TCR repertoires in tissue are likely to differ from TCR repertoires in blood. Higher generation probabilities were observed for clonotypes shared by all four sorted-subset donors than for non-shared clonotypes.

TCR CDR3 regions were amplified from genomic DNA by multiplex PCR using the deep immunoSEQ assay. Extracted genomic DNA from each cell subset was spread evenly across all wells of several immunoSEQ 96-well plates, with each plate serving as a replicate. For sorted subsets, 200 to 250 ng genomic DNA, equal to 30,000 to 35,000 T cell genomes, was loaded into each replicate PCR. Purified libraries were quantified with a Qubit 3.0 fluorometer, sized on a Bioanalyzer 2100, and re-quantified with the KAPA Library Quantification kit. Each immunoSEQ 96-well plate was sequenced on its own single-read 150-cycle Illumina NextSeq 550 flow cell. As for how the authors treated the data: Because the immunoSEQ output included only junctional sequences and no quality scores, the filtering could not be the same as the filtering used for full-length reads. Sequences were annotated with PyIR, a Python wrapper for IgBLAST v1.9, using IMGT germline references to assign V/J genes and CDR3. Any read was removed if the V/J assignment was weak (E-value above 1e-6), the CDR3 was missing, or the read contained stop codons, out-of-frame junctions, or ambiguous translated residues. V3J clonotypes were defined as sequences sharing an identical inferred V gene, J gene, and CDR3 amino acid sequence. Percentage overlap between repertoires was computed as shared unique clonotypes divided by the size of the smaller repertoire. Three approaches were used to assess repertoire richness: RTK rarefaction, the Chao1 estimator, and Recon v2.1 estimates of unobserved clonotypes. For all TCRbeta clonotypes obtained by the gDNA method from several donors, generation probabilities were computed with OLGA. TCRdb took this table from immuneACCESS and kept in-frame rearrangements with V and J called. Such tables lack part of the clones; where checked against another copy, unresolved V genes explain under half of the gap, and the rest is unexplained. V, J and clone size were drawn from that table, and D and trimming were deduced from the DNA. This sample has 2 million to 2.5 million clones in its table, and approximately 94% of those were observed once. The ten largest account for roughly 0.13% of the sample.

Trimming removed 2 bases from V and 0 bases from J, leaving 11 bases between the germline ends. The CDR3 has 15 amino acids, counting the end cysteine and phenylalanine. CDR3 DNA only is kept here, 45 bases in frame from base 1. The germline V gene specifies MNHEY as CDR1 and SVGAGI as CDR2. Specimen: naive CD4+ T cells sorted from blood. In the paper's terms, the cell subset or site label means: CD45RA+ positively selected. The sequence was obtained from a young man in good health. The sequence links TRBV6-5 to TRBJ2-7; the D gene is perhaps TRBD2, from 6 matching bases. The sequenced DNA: TGTGCCAGCAGTTACCGGGACTCCAGCTCCTACGAGCAGTACTTC. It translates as CASSYRDSSSYEQYF.